This passage covers 5 T cell receptor beta chains from one sample sequenced in a study of blood T cell repertoires in COVID-19. Using immunoSEQ multiplex PCR, the repertoire was profiled, and TCRdb retains in-frame clones only, with some absent. Of about 39,000 clones listed, 80% to 90% were seen once; the top ten hold over 5%. Sequencing used peripheral blood. The origin of the receptors is a man between 35 and 55 years old with active COVID-19.

About this clone: The same CDR3 arises from other DNA sequences in this sample as well. The V and J genes are TRBV3-1 (or the pseudogene TRBV3-2) and TRBJ1-2; D is unresolved. This CDR3 contains 11 residues. Germline CDR1 is LGHDT and CDR2 is YNNKEL (reference sequence). The V gene lost 4 bases and the J gene lost 8 bases, with 8 bases spanning the gap. The CDR3 coding sequence is TGTGCCAGCAGCCGAGGAAGGGGCTACACCTTC. The encoded protein is CASSRGRGYTF.

This clone was seen a few times. J is TRBJ2-7 and V is TRBV5-4; D may be TRBD1 (6 bases). V lost 0 bases, J lost 6 bases, and 19 bases lay in between. The CDR3 is 16 amino acids. CDR1 SGHNT and CDR2 YYREEE come from the germline V gene (reference sequence). The CDR3 DNA reads as TGTGCCAGCAGCTTGGCCCGGACAGCCGTACCGGTCGAGCAGTACTTC. Its protein is CASSLARTAVPVEQYF. Full variable domain (rest looked up from reference TRBV5-4 and TRBJ2-7): ETGVTQSPTHLIKTRGQQVTLRCSSQSGHNTVSWYQQALGQGPQFIFQYYREEENGRGNFPPRFSGLQFPNYSSELNVNALELDDSALYLCASSLARTAVPVEQYFGPGTRLTVT.

In this sample, this clone turned up once. J is TRBJ1-1 and V is TRBV9; unclear D gene. The CDR3 totals 13 residues. With 4 bases removed from V and 6 bases from J, the gap between germline ends came to 13 bases. Germline V gives CDR1 SGDLS, CDR2 YYNGEE. CDR3 protein: CASSSNWGAEAFF. Written as DNA, the CDR3 is TGTGCCAGCAGCTCAAATTGGGGAGCTGAAGCTTTCTTT.

The rearrangement uses TRBV27 and TRBJ2-7; the match to TRBD2 covers 9 bases. Germline CDR1 is MNHEY and CDR2 is SMNVEV (reference sequence). The CDR3 is made up of 14 amino acids. V lost 5 bases to trimming and J lost 6 bases; unmatched junction nucleotides: 8. This CDR3 is CASSPPGLAGEQYF. Here the CDR3 DNA reads TGTGCCAGCAGTCCCCCGGGACTAGCAGGCGAGCAGTACTTC.

V usage is TRBV19 and J usage is TRBJ1-2; no firm D call. V dropped 4 bases and J dropped 0 bases, with 12 bases sitting between them. CDR3 length: 15 amino acids. Germline V gene data show CDR1 as LNHDA and CDR2 as SQIVND (reference sequence). Here the CDR3 reads CASSSLEISNYGYTF. The CDR3 DNA reads as TGTGCCAGTAGTAGCCTTGAGATATCTAACTATGGCTACACCTTC.